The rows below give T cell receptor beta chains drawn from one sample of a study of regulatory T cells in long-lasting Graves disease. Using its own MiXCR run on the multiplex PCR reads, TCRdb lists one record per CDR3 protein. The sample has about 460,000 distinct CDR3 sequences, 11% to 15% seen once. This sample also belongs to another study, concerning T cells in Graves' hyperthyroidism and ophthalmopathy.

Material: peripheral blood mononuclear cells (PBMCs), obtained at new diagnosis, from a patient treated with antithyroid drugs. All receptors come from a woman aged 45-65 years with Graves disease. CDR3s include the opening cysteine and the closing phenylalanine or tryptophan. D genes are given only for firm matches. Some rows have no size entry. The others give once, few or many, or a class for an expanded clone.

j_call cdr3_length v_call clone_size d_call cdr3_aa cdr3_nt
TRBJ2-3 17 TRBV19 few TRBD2 CASSILGLAGRTDTQYF TGTGCCAGTAGTATTCTCGGACTAGCGGGTCGCACAGATACGCAGTATTTT
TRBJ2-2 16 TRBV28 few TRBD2 CASSPSAGGVTGELFF TGTGCCAGCAGTCCCTCAGCGGGAGGGGTAACCGGGGAGCTGTTTTTT
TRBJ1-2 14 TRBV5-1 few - CASSPGTPGGGYTF TGCGCCAGCAGTCCCGGGACACCCGGAGGTGGCTACACCTTC
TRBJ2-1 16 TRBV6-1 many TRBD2 CASSRASGSVSNEQFF TGTGCCAGCAGTAGGGCTAGCGGGAGCGTTTCCAATGAGCAGTTCTTC
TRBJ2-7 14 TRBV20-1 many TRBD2 CSAPLAGGAYEQYF TGCAGTGCTCCACTAGCGGGAGGCGCCTACGAGCAGTACTTC
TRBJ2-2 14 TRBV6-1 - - CASSEARYTGELFF TGTGCCAGCAGTGAAGCGCGTTACACCGGGGAGCTGTTTTTT
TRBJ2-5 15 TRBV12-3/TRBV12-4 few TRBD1 CASSGTATLQETQYF TGTGCCAGCAGCGGGACAGCTACATTACAAGAGACCCAGTACTTC
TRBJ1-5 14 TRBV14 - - CASSQGGIGQPQHF TGTGCCAGCAGCCAAGGGGGTATTGGTCAGCCCCAGCATTTT
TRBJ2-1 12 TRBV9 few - CASSVVANEQFF TGTGCCAGCAGCGTAGTTGCCAATGAGCAGTTCTTC
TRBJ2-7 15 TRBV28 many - CASSLRQALFYEQYF TGTGCCAGCAGTTTACGACAGGCCCTTTTCTACGAGCAGTACTTC
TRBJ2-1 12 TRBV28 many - CASSDKPDEQFF TGTGCCAGCAGTGACAAGCCCGACGAGCAGTTCTTC
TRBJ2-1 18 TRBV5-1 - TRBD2 CASSLEGLGTNSYNEQFF TGCGCCAGCAGCTTGGAGGGACTAGGCACAAACTCCTACAATGAGCAGTTCTTC
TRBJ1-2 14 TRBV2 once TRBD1 CASGPGQGNYGYTF TGTGCCAGCGGTCCGGGACAGGGTAATTATGGCTACACCTTC
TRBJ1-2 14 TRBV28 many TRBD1 CASTPGQANYGYTF TGTGCCAGCACCCCGGGACAGGCAAACTATGGCTACACCTTC
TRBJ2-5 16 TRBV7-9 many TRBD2 CASRPVAGVGAETQYF TGTGCCAGCAGGCCTGTAGCGGGAGTTGGTGCAGAGACCCAGTACTTC
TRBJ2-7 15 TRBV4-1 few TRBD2 CASSQDPGLAGQGYF TGCGCCAGCAGCCAAGATCCGGGACTAGCGGGACAGGGGTACTTC
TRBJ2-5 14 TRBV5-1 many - CASSFPGIVETQYF TGCGCCAGCAGCTTCCCAGGGATCGTGGAGACCCAGTACTTC